The rows below give T cell receptor beta chains drawn from one sample of a study of blood T cell repertoires in COVID-19. Profiled with immunoSEQ multiplex PCR; TCRdb holds only in-frame clones, not every one. Of under 250,000 clones listed, about nine tenths are singletons. Sample: peripheral blood. These TCRs come from a man aged 60-69 years with acute or convalescent COVID-19. Each CDR3 is given with its conserved first and last residue. D genes are given only for firm matches. Size is stated for part of the rows, as once, few or many counts, or as a class when the clone is expanded.

CDR3 protein,CDR3 DNA,J gene,clone size,V gene,CDR3 length,D gene
CASRDLGGREKLFF,TGCGCCAGCCGAGACCTCGGGGGTCGAGAAAAACTGTTTTTT,TRBJ1-4,NA,TRBV4-1,14,NA
CASSQDTTTGGITEAFF,TGTGCCAGCAGCCAAGATACTACTACAGGGGGCATCACTGAAGCTTTCTTT,TRBJ1-1,NA,TRBV4-2,17,TRBD1
CASSRMIQQGYADTQYF,TGTGCCAGCAGCCGAATGATACAACAGGGATACGCAGATACGCAGTATTTT,TRBJ2-3,NA,TRBV7-9,17,NA
CASSPRGGANVLTF,TGTGCCAGCAGCCCTAGGGGCGGGGCCAACGTCCTGACTTTC,TRBJ2-6,NA,TRBV7-3,14,NA
CASSVENGEDYEQYF,TGTGCCAGCAGCGTAGAAAACGGAGAGGACTACGAGCAGTACTTC,TRBJ2-7,few,TRBV9,15,NA
CASSQTSGPNQPQHF,TGTGCCAGCAGCCAAACCTCAGGGCCCAATCAGCCCCAGCATTTT,TRBJ1-5,few,TRBV4-2,15,NA
CASSSDPGTDRGGYTF,TGTGCCAGCAGCTCGGACCCCGGGACAGATAGGGGAGGCTACACCTTC,TRBJ1-2,NA,TRBV7-6,16,TRBD1
CASSSPQVSGNTIYF,TGTGCCAGCAGTTCCCCACAAGTCTCTGGAAACACCATATATTTT,TRBJ1-3,NA,TRBV6-6,15,NA
CASSLDRGAQPQHF,TGTGCCAGCTCCCTTGACAGGGGAGCTCAGCCCCAGCATTTT,TRBJ1-5,NA,TRBV18,14,TRBD1
CSASLDGGIQETQYF,TGCAGTGCTAGTCTAGACGGGGGTATACAAGAGACCCAGTACTTC,TRBJ2-5,NA,TRBV20-1,15,NA
CATSRDKSNAYEQYF,TGTGCCACCAGCAGAGATAAATCGAACGCGTACGAGCAGTACTTC,TRBJ2-7,NA,TRBV15,15,NA
CASSRTNSGVLNNEQFF,TGCGCCAGCAGCCGAACCAACAGCGGTGTTCTAAACAATGAGCAGTTCTTC,TRBJ2-1,NA,TRBV4-1,17,NA
CASSQQGNQPQHF,TGTGCCAGCAGTCAACAGGGGAATCAGCCCCAGCATTTT,TRBJ1-5,NA,TRBV6-5,13,TRBD1
CSVEIGGHQPQHF,TGCAGCGTTGAAATAGGGGGCCATCAGCCCCAGCATTTT,TRBJ1-5,NA,TRBV29-1,13,TRBD1
CSASLPSSGRFYEQYF,TGCAGTGCTAGTCTTCCTTCCAGCGGGAGGTTCTACGAGCAGTACTTC,TRBJ2-7,NA,TRBV20-1,16,TRBD2
CASSQKRDGPGELFF,TGTGCCAGCTCCCAGAAGCGGGATGGGCCCGGGGAGCTGTTTTTT,TRBJ2-2,NA,TRBV5-4,15,TRBD2
CAWSVTGSDTEAFF,TGTGCCTGGAGTGTGACAGGGTCGGACACTGAAGCTTTCTTT,TRBJ1-1,NA,TRBV30,14,TRBD1
CASRATVAYGYTF,TGTGCCAGTAGGGCGACAGTTGCCTATGGCTACACCTTC,TRBJ1-2,NA,TRBV19,13,NA
CASSLGQGPKTTEAFF,TGTGCCAGCAGCCTCGGACAGGGGCCGAAGACCACTGAAGCTTTCTTT,TRBJ1-1,few,TRBV4-2,16,TRBD1
CAISEYRDSTYEQYF,TGTGCCATCAGTGAGTACCGGGACAGTACCTACGAGCAGTACTTC,TRBJ2-7,NA,TRBV10-3,15,TRBD1
CASSKKEARGNQPQHF,TGTGCCAGCAGTAAGAAGGAGGCGAGAGGTAATCAGCCCCAGCATTTT,TRBJ1-5,NA,TRBV7-8,16,NA
CASSGGLATDTQYF,TGTGCCAGCAGTGGAGGGCTAGCCACAGATACGCAGTATTTT,TRBJ2-3,NA,TRBV25-1,14,NA
CACLGRAGRDFF,TGTGCCTGCCTGGGTCGTGCAGGGCGGGACTTCTTC,TRBJ1-2,NA,TRBV30,12,NA
CASSLSVFYGYTF,TGTGCCAGCAGTTTGTCCGTATTCTATGGCTACACCTTC,TRBJ1-2,NA,TRBV28,13,NA
CASSLTGVNEKLFF,TGTGCCAGCAGCTTAACGGGGGTTAATGAAAAACTGTTTTTT,TRBJ1-4,NA,TRBV11-2,14,NA
CASSLLAGPDTQYF,TGTGCCAGCAGCCTACTAGCGGGGCCAGATACGCAGTATTTT,TRBJ2-3,NA,TRBV28,14,TRBD2
CASSRPLRAGVGNTGELFF,TGTGCCAGCAGCCGACCGCTGAGGGCGGGAGTAGGGAACACCGGGGAGCTGTTTTTT,TRBJ2-2,few,TRBV7-9,19,TRBD2
CASSRAVEIQPQHF,TGTGCCTCATCGCGGGCAGTTGAAATTCAGCCCCAGCATTTT,TRBJ1-5,NA,TRBV6-5,14,NA
CASRPGLAGSNTGELFF,TGTGCCAGTAGACCGGGACTAGCGGGATCGAACACCGGGGAGCTGTTTTTT,TRBJ2-2,NA,TRBV19,17,TRBD2